Given below is one T cell receptor (beta chain) in context. These data belong to a study of OX40 agonist ivuxolimab in advanced cancers. Produced via immunoSEQ multiplex PCR; TCRdb's table is partial and in-frame only. The sample comprises 60,000 to 75,000 clones, under 95% of which are singletons, and 11% to 15% rests with the top ten. With baseline, cycle 4 day 1, and cycle 7 day 1 as timepoints, blood was sampled. Deletions cut 4 bases from V and 4 bases from J, with 13 bases between. The germline CDR1 and CDR2 sequences are SEHNR and FQNEAQ (reference sequence). This CDR3 has 14 residues. J is TRBJ1-2 and V is TRBV7-9, with D unresolved. Sequencing used CD4+ or CD8+ T cells sorted from blood, obtained in a trial of the OX40 agonist ivuxolimab. The sequence derives from an adult with an advanced solid tumor such as melanoma, head and neck, liver or kidney cancer. CDR3 region: CASSWQLMGYGYTF. CDR3 DNA: TGTGCCAGCAGCTGGCAGCTTATGGGCTATGGCTACACCTTC.